The rows below give T cell receptor beta chains drawn from one sample of a study of blood T cell repertoires in COVID-19. Only in-frame clones appear in the TCRdb table, and some are missing; sequencing was by immunoSEQ multiplex PCR. The sample includes about 14,000 clones, about four fifths of them seen just once. The source material was peripheral blood. These receptors were collected from a woman aged 55-69 years with acute or convalescent COVID-19. Each CDR3 is given with its conserved first and last residue. Each record gives: clone size, V gene, D gene, CDR3 length, J gene, CDR3 protein, CDR3 DNA. D genes are given only for firm matches. Expanded clones are given a class, and other clones once, few, many or no size at all.

size: NA; V: TRBV11-3; D: TRBD2; length: 14; J: TRBJ2-3; CDR3: CASSLGRGTDTQYF; DNA: TGTGCCAGCAGCTTGGGGAGGGGCACAGATACGCAGTATTTT
size: NA; V: TRBV28; D: TRBD1; length: 13; J: TRBJ2-1; CDR3: CASRNFGQGEQFF; DNA: TGTGCCAGCAGGAATTTTGGACAGGGAGAGCAGTTCTTC
size: few; V: TRBV5-1; D: NA; length: 13; J: TRBJ1-2; CDR3: CASSDSGNYGYTF; DNA: TGCGCCAGCAGTGACAGCGGGAACTATGGCTACACCTTC
size: NA; V: TRBV28; D: NA; length: 13; J: TRBJ1-2; CDR3: CASRGGSNYGYTF; DNA: TGTGCCAGCAGGGGGGGTTCTAACTATGGCTACACCTTC
size: NA; V: TRBV6-1; D: TRBD1; length: 15; J: TRBJ1-6; CDR3: CASSEGGQGRYALHF; DNA: TGTGCCAGCAGTGAAGGGGGACAGGGTCGGTATGCCCTCCACTTT
size: few; V: TRBV29-1; D: NA; length: 12; J: TRBJ2-3; CDR3: CSVARPGDTQYF; DNA: TGCAGCGTTGCTAGGCCGGGGGACACGCAGTATTTT
size: NA; V: TRBV29-1; D: TRBD2; length: 13; J: TRBJ2-7; CDR3: CSVAVGLGHEQYF; DNA: TGCAGCGTTGCGGTGGGACTAGGACACGAGCAGTACTTC
size: NA; V: TRBV7-9; D: NA; length: 13; J: TRBJ1-1; CDR3: CASSRVMNTEAFF; DNA: TGTGCCAGCAGCCGGGTTATGAACACTGAAGCTTTCTTT
size: few; V: TRBV6-1; D: NA; length: 13; J: TRBJ1-4; CDR3: CASSESGFEKLFF; DNA: TGTGCCAGCAGTGAGTCAGGGTTTGAAAAACTGTTTTTT
size: NA; V: TRBV7-8; D: TRBD1; length: 15; J: TRBJ2-2; CDR3: CASSRGQGATGELFF; DNA: TGTGCCAGCAGCCGGGGACAGGGGGCCACCGGGGAGCTGTTTTTT
size: once; V: TRBV6-1; D: TRBD1; length: 14; J: TRBJ1-2; CDR3: CASSERQGYYGYTF; DNA: TGTGCCAGCAGTGAAAGACAGGGTTACTATGGCTACACCTTC
size: once; V: TRBV27; D: NA; length: 15; J: TRBJ2-7; CDR3: CASSFYGQGTYEQYF; DNA: TGTGCCAGCAGTTTCTATGGTCAGGGGACCTACGAGCAGTACTTC
size: NA; V: TRBV7-2; D: NA; length: 14; J: TRBJ2-3; CDR3: CASSLNSPPDTQYF; DNA: TGTGCCAGCAGCTTAAACAGCCCACCAGATACGCAGTATTTT
size: NA; V: TRBV24-1; D: NA; length: 13; J: TRBJ2-5; CDR3: CASGGRGEETQYF; DNA: TGTGCCAGCGGGGGCAGGGGTGAGGAGACCCAGTACTTC
size: NA; V: TRBV6-5; D: NA; length: 13; J: TRBJ2-6; CDR3: CASTLSGANVLTF; DNA: TGTGCCAGCACCCTATCAGGGGCCAACGTCCTGACTTTC
size: few; V: TRBV28; D: NA; length: 16; J: TRBJ1-3; CDR3: CASSLRGRGSGNTIYF; DNA: TGTGCCAGCAGTTTAAGGGGGAGGGGTTCTGGAAACACCATATATTTT
size: NA; V: TRBV6-6; D: TRBD1; length: 12; J: TRBJ1-4; CDR3: CASSYYRGGLFF; DNA: TGTGCCAGCAGTTACTACAGGGGTGGGCTGTTTTTT
size: NA; V: TRBV7-9; D: TRBD1; length: 14; J: TRBJ2-7; CDR3: CASSFRGRTYEQYF; DNA: TGTGCCAGCAGCTTCAGGGGGCGCACGTACGAGCAGTACTTC
size: NA; V: TRBV5-1; D: NA; length: 14; J: TRBJ2-1; CDR3: CASSPQGPIDEQFF; DNA: TGCGCCAGTAGCCCCCAGGGGCCTATCGATGAGCAGTTCTTC
size: once; V: TRBV6-5; D: TRBD1; length: 14; J: TRBJ1-4; CDR3: CASSTRQGSEKLFF; DNA: TGTGCCAGCAGCACCCGACAGGGTTCTGAAAAACTGTTTTTT
size: NA; V: TRBV5-1; D: TRBD1; length: 17; J: TRBJ2-1; CDR3: CASSFSPPGQGYNEQFF; DNA: TGCGCCAGCAGCTTCTCGCCACCGGGACAGGGGTACAATGAGCAGTTCTTC
size: NA; V: TRBV5-1; D: TRBD2; length: 13; J: TRBJ2-7; CDR3: CASQTSGGYEQYF; DNA: TGCGCCAGTCAGACTAGCGGGGGCTACGAGCAGTACTTC
size: NA; V: TRBV6-6; D: NA; length: 16; J: TRBJ1-5; CDR3: CASSPGTQTIYQPQHF; DNA: TGTGCCAGCAGTCCCGGGACACAAACGATCTATCAGCCCCAGCATTTT
size: NA; V: TRBV28; D: TRBD1; length: 15; J: TRBJ2-1; CDR3: CASSPDRGRYNEQFF; DNA: TGTGCCAGCAGCCCAGACAGGGGGCGGTACAATGAGCAGTTCTTC
size: NA; V: TRBV10-3; D: TRBD2; length: 14; J: TRBJ2-5; CDR3: CAISYSGGQETQYF; DNA: TGTGCCATCAGTTATAGCGGGGGGCAAGAGACCCAGTACTTC
size: NA; V: TRBV29-1; D: NA; length: 14; J: TRBJ2-1; CDR3: CSGMLAGGINEQFF; DNA: TGCAGCGGAATGTTGGCAGGGGGGATCAATGAGCAGTTCTTC
size: NA; V: TRBV18; D: TRBD1; length: 15; J: TRBJ1-3; CDR3: CASSAGQGPGNTIYF; DNA: TGTGCCAGCTCCGCCGGACAGGGGCCTGGAAACACCATATATTTT
size: few; V: TRBV5-4; D: NA; length: 15; J: TRBJ1-4; CDR3: CASSTPTDPNEKLFF; DNA: TGTGCCAGCAGCACGCCGACAGACCCTAATGAAAAACTGTTTTTT
size: NA; V: TRBV7-2; D: NA; length: 15; J: TRBJ1-6; CDR3: CASSLRAGADSPLHF; DNA: TGTGCCAGCAGCTTACGCGCAGGGGCCGATTCACCCCTCCACTTT
size: NA; V: TRBV9; D: TRBD2; length: 16; J: TRBJ2-3; CDR3: CASNWGGRAVADTQYF; DNA: TGTGCCAGCAACTGGGGCGGGAGGGCCGTTGCAGATACGCAGTATTTT
size: NA; V: TRBV27; D: NA; length: 15; J: TRBJ2-1; CDR3: CASSWGMGAALLQFF; DNA: TGTGCCAGCAGTTGGGGGATGGGGGCCGCGTTATTGCAGTTCTTC
size: NA; V: TRBV5-1; D: TRBD1; length: 16; J: TRBJ2-3; CDR3: CASSLGQGIGTDTQYF; DNA: TGCGCCAGCAGCTTGGGACAGGGAATTGGCACAGATACGCAGTATTTT
size: NA; V: TRBV28; D: NA; length: 15; J: TRBJ2-3; CDR3: CASSPPLSSTDTQYF; DNA: TGTGCCAGCAGTCCCCCCCTCAGTAGCACAGATACGCAGTATTTT
size: NA; V: TRBV11-2; D: TRBD1; length: 17; J: TRBJ1-2; CDR3: CASSLAFSRTGTYGYTF; DNA: TGTGCCAGCAGCTTAGCCTTCTCTAGGACAGGAACTTATGGCTACACCTTC
size: once; V: TRBV24-1; D: TRBD1; length: 16; J: TRBJ1-2; CDR3: CATSDRTGGKNYGYTF; DNA: TGTGCCACCAGTGATCGGACAGGGGGCAAAAACTATGGCTACACCTTC
size: NA; V: TRBV7-9; D: NA; length: 14; J: TRBJ1-1; CDR3: CASSLGAGNTEAFF; DNA: TGTGCCAGCAGCTTAGGGGCGGGGAACACTGAAGCTTTCTTT
size: few; V: TRBV18; D: TRBD1; length: 17; J: TRBJ2-3; CDR3: CASSPLAGGLGTDTQYF; DNA: TGTGCCAGCTCACCACTAGCAGGGGGATTGGGCACAGATACGCAGTATTTT
size: NA; V: TRBV5-6; D: TRBD2; length: 17; J: TRBJ2-7; CDR3: CASSLPGLAGGPYEQYF; DNA: TGTGCCAGCAGCCTCCCGGGACTAGCGGGGGGCCCTTACGAGCAGTACTTC
size: NA; V: TRBV5-1; D: TRBD1; length: 14; J: TRBJ1-1; CDR3: CASSLTGAATEAFF; DNA: TGCGCCAGCAGCTTAACAGGGGCCGCGACCGAAGCTTTCTTT
size: few; V: TRBV28; D: TRBD1; length: 18; J: TRBJ2-2; CDR3: CASSLRQGRGTNTGELFF; DNA: TGTGCCAGCAGTTTAAGACAGGGACGTGGGACGAACACCGGGGAGCTGTTTTTT
size: NA; V: TRBV19; D: NA; length: 13; J: TRBJ2-7; CDR3: CASSPPDSYEQYF; DNA: TGTGCCAGTAGTCCCCCAGATTCCTACGAGCAGTACTTC
size: NA; V: TRBV13; D: TRBD1; length: 14; J: TRBJ2-1; CDR3: CASSLGTGLDEQFF; DNA: TGTGCCAGCAGCTTAGGGACAGGGCTGGATGAGCAGTTCTTC
size: NA; V: TRBV7-2; D: NA; length: 12; J: TRBJ2-1; CDR3: CASSTGTGNKFF; DNA: TGTGCCAGCAGTACGGGCACGGGAAACAAGTTCTTC
size: NA; V: TRBV4-2; D: TRBD1; length: 13; J: TRBJ1-3; CDR3: CASSQTGGNTIYF; DNA: TGTGCCAGCAGCCAGACAGGGGGTAACACCATATATTTT
size: NA; V: TRBV6-2/TRBV6-3; D: TRBD1; length: 13; J: TRBJ2-5; CDR3: CASSRQGIETQYF; DNA: TGTGCCAGCAGCCGACAGGGAATCGAGACCCAGTACTTC
size: NA; V: TRBV5-1; D: NA; length: 13; J: TRBJ2-3; CDR3: CASSPGDTDTQYF; DNA: TGCGCCAGCAGCCCCGGGGACACAGATACGCAGTATTTT
size: NA; V: TRBV5-1; D: TRBD1; length: 17; J: TRBJ1-4; CDR3: CASNWGQGVSTNEKLFF; DNA: TGCGCCAGCAACTGGGGACAGGGGGTATCAACTAATGAAAAACTGTTTTTT
size: NA; V: TRBV27; D: TRBD1; length: 17; J: TRBJ1-4; CDR3: CASSYSATGGFNEKLFF; DNA: TGTGCCAGCAGTTACTCTGCGACAGGGGGCTTTAATGAAAAACTGTTTTTT
size: NA; V: TRBV6-2/TRBV6-3; D: NA; length: 13; J: TRBJ1-1; CDR3: CASSYSVELEAFF; DNA: TGTGCCAGCAGTTACTCGGTAGAGCTTGAAGCTTTCTTT
size: NA; V: TRBV5-1; D: TRBD2; length: 18; J: TRBJ2-3; CDR3: CASSLVGTSGSGADTQYF; DNA: TGCGCCAGCAGCTTGGTCGGGACTAGCGGGAGCGGCGCAGATACGCAGTATTTT
size: NA; V: TRBV6-1; D: TRBD2; length: 16; J: TRBJ2-2; CDR3: CASSDRSGRFTGELFF; DNA: TGTGCCAGCAGTGACCGTAGCGGGAGGTTCACCGGGGAGCTGTTTTTT
size: NA; V: TRBV9; D: NA; length: 15; J: TRBJ1-1; CDR3: CASSGGGRWDTEAFF; DNA: TGTGCCAGCAGCGGGGGGGGCCGATGGGACACTGAAGCTTTCTTT
size: few; V: TRBV5-1; D: NA; length: 14; J: TRBJ2-5; CDR3: CASRRTRDQETQYF; DNA: TGCGCCAGCAGAAGAACCAGGGACCAAGAGACCCAGTACTTC
size: NA; V: TRBV6-1; D: TRBD1; length: 17; J: TRBJ2-3; CDR3: CASSEYWGTGGTDTQYF; DNA: TGTGCCAGCAGTGAATATTGGGGGACAGGGGGGACAGATACGCAGTATTTT